The entry that follows covers one T cell receptor beta chain sequence. This entry comes from a study of blood T cell repertoires in COVID-19. Study at large: COVID-19 samples collected from the United States, Italy and Spain covered acute and convalescent phases. In each case, the material was cDNA or gDNA derived from T cells, B-cell-depleted T cells, or PBMCs.

J was trimmed by 5 bases and V by 0 bases; bases with no gene match: 3. This CDR3 spans 14 amino acids. Germline V CDR1 and CDR2: MNHEY, SVGAGI. In the study's own analysis: For nucleated cells, counts were estimated from reference gene primer amplification. TCRdb keeps only in-frame clones here, not all; method: immunoSEQ multiplex PCR. V, J and clone size were drawn from that table, and D and trimming were deduced from the DNA. In the table there are about 200,000 clones, about 91% of which are singletons. This chain links TRBV6-5 with TRBJ2-5; 7 bases match TRBD2. The clonotype originates from a man aged 30-40 years with acute or convalescent COVID-19. Input material: peripheral blood. The chain's CDR3 is CASSYSMGGETQYF. CDR3 nucleotide sequence: TGTGCCAGCAGTTACTCGATGGGAGGGGAGACCCAGTACTTC.